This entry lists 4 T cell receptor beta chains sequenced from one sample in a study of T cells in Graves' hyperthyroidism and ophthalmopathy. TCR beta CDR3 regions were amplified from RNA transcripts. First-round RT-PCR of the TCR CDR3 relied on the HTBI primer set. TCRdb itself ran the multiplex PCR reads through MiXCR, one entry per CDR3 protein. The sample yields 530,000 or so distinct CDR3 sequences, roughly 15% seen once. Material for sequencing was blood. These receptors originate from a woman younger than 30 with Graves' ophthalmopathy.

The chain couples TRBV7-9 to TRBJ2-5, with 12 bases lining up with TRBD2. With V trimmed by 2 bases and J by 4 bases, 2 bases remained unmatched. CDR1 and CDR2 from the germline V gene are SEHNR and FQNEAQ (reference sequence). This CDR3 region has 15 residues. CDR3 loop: CASSLLAGGSETQYF. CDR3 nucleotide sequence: TGTGCCAGCAGCTTACTAGCGGGAGGGTCAGAGACCCAGTACTTC.

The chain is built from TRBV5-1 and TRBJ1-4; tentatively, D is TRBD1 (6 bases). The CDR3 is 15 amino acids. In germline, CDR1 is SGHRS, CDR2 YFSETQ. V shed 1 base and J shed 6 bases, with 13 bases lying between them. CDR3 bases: TGCGCCAGCAGCTTGACAGGGCGGGTGGATGAAAAACTGTTTTTT. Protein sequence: CASSLTGRVDEKLFF.

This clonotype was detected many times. The CDR3 reads CASSLDGTGGFNEKLFF. As DNA, the CDR3 is TGCGCCAGCAGCTTGGATGGGACAGGGGGCTTTAATGAAAAACTGTTTTTT. The chain employs TRBV5-1 and TRBJ1-4; 12 bases match TRBD1. The ends lost 0 bases at V and 4 bases at J; junction bases unmatched: 4. The CDR3 consists of 17 residues. Germline V gene sequence: CDR1 SGHRS, CDR2 YFSETQ.

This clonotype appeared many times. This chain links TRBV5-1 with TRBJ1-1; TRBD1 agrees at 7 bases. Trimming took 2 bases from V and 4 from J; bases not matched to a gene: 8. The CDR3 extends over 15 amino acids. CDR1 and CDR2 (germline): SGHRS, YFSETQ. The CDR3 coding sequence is TGCGCCAGCAGCTTAGCACCACAGGGGTCCACTGAAGCTTTCTTT. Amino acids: CASSLAPQGSTEAFF.